This TCR beta chain was captured by sequencing in a study of control samples from healthy donors and cancer patients. This CDR3 is built from 15 residues. Germline loops: CDR1 SGHNT, CDR2 YENEEA. Trimming took 5 bases from V and 3 from J; bases not matched to a gene: 6. The assay was immunoSEQ multiplex PCR, and TCRdb's table has in-frame clones only and misses some. The sample lists 48,000 or so clones, 85% to 95% occurring once. The genes are TRBV11-3 and TRBJ2-2; 7 bases align to TRBD1. The sample comprised PBMCs. The receptor was isolated from a woman between 50 and 59 years old with head and neck cancer. CDR3 region: CASSRGGADTGELFF. The CDR3 DNA reads as TGTGCCAGCAGCCGAGGGGGCGCGGACACCGGGGAGCTGTTTTTT.